These T cell receptor beta chains were read from a single sample in a study of vaccination and CD4 T cells after COVID-19. These receptors are not linked to any known antigen. MiXCR was run by TCRdb on the PCR reads, yielding one entry per CDR3 protein. This table holds around 15,000 distinct CDR3 sequences, around 40% found once. Source material: cultured CD4+ T cells from blood. The receptors come from a human donor with COVID-19. The CDR3 runs from the conserved cysteine through the conserved F or W. The D gene is left open where the match is weak. A row's size may be missing; if present it is once, few, many or a size class.

V gene	D gene	clone size	J gene	CDR3 DNA	CDR3 protein
TRBV21-1	-	-	TRBJ2-7	TGTGCCAGCAGCCCTCCGTCGGGGACAGGGAGCGAGCAGTACTTC	CASSPPSGTGSEQYF
TRBV6-1	TRBD2	-	TRBJ2-3	TGTGCCAGCAGGGGCGAGCGGGGGACAGATACGCAGTATTTT	CASRGERGTDTQYF
TRBV5-4	-	-	TRBJ1-2	TGTGCCAGCAGCTTGGTAGGGTCCTATGGCTACACCTTC	CASSLVGSYGYTF
TRBV7-8	TRBD1	few	TRBJ1-3	TGTGCCAGCAGCCCTCTGGGACAGGGGGCCACCATATATTTT	CASSPLGQGATIYF
TRBV4-3	-	few	TRBJ1-5	TGCGCCAGCAGCCAAGGGCCTACAGTCACGCCCCAGCATTTT	CASSQGPTVTPQHF
TRBV20-1	-	few	TRBJ2-7	TGCAGTGCTGAATCCAGGGGCCTTAGCTCCTACGAGCAGTACTTC	CSAESRGLSSYEQYF
TRBV2	-	few	TRBJ2-2	TGTGCCAGCAGTGAAATCCGCGGCACCGGGGAGCTGTTTTTT	CASSEIRGTGELFF
TRBV5-5	-	-	TRBJ1-3	TGTGCCAGCAGCTCCCAGAACACCATATATTTT	CASSSQNTIYF
TRBV19	-	-	TRBJ1-1	TGTGCCAGTAGCCGGACTGTGAACACTGAAGCTTTCTTT	CASSRTVNTEAFF
TRBV30	-	-	TRBJ1-4	TGTGCCTGGACTTCCCGGGACATATCTTTTGAAAAACTGTTTTTT	CAWTSRDISFEKLFF
TRBV25-1	-	few	TRBJ2-3	TGTGCCAGCAGTGAATCCCAGCATAGCACAGATACGCAGTATTTT	CASSESQHSTDTQYF
TRBV20-1	-	few	TRBJ1-2	TGCAGTGCTACCGCAAACGGGTATGGCTACACCTTC	CSATANGYGYTF
TRBV7-3	-	-	TRBJ2-5	TGTGCCAGCAGCCTAAAGACAGGCTACGAAGGGACCCAGTACTTC	CASSLKTGYEGTQYF
TRBV7-6	-	-	TRBJ2-7	TGTGCCAGCAGCTTAGGAATGCACAACCGATCCTACGAGCAGTACTTC	CASSLGMHNRSYEQYF
TRBV14	TRBD1	-	TRBJ1-6	TGTGCCAGCAGCCAATGGGACAGGGGTAGTTCACCCCTCCACTTT	CASSQWDRGSSPLHF
TRBV24-1	-	-	TRBJ2-5	TGTGCCACCAGTGATAGGTCGGACCAAGAGACCCAGTACTTC	CATSDRSDQETQYF
TRBV6-1	TRBD1	-	TRBJ1-3	TGTGCCGTTTTGGACAGGGGGGCTGGAAACACCATATATTTT	CAVLDRGAGNTIYF
TRBV28	-	few	TRBJ1-2	TGTGCCAGCAGTTTGAACGGAAGAGGGGACTATGGCTACACCTTC	CASSLNGRGDYGYTF
TRBV10-3	TRBD2	-	TRBJ2-3	TGTGCCATCGGGGGGGGTATAACAGATACGCAGTATTTT	CAIGGGITDTQYF
TRBV20-1	TRBD2	-	TRBJ2-3	TGCAGTGCTAGAGGAGCGGGGGGGGTCACAGATACGCAGTATTTT	CSARGAGGVTDTQYF
TRBV20-1	-	-	TRBJ1-3	TGCAGTGCTAGAGCCGGGACTCACGTGGACACCGTATATTTT	CSARAGTHVDTVYF
TRBV12-3/TRBV12-4	TRBD1	-	TRBJ1-2	TGTGCCAGCAGCCCGGACAGGGGAAAAAGTGGCTACACCTTC	CASSPDRGKSGYTF
TRBV6-5	-	few	TRBJ1-3	TGTGCCAGCAGTTACTCGAGTAATCCCTCTGGAAACACCATATATTTT	CASSYSSNPSGNTIYF
TRBV19	-	-	TRBJ1-1	TGTGCCAGTAGTATAGGAGCAGGGAATGTTGAAGCTTTCTTT	CASSIGAGNVEAFF
TRBV7-2	-	-	TRBJ1-3	TGTGCCAGCAGCCCCCGACAGACCTCTGGAAACACCATATATTTT	CASSPRQTSGNTIYF
TRBV11-3	-	-	TRBJ2-7	TGTGCCAGCAGCAGGGACTTCTGGTACGAGCAGTACTTC	CASSRDFWYEQYF
TRBV7-2	-	few	TRBJ1-4	TGTGCCAGCAGCTTAGCCGGGGTGGGGGAAAAACTGTTTTTT	CASSLAGVGEKLFF
TRBV6-5	TRBD2	-	TRBJ2-3	TGTGCCAGCAGTTACGGGCGGACTAGCGGGGGGGGCACAGATACGCAGTATTTT	CASSYGRTSGGGTDTQYF
TRBV19	-	-	TRBJ2-5	TGTGCCAGTAGTATGTACTTCGGAGAGACCCAGTACTTC	CASSMYFGETQYF
TRBV20-1	-	-	TRBJ1-1	TGCAGTGCGCCGTCCCCGAGAGGCGGAGACACTGAAGCTTTCTTT	CSAPSPRGGDTEAFF
TRBV19	-	few	TRBJ1-1	TGTGCCACCCAGATGGAGGTTGGGGCTGAAGCTTTCTTT	CATQMEVGAEAFF
TRBV2	-	few	TRBJ1-2	TGTGCCAGCAGTGAAGCCCCCCACCTTGGCTACACCTTC	CASSEAPHLGYTF
TRBV5-4	-	-	TRBJ2-1	TGTGCCAGCAGCTTGGAGTCCCTAGCTCTTGAGCAGTTCTTC	CASSLESLALEQFF
TRBV5-1	TRBD2	few	TRBJ2-2	TGCGCCAGCAGCTTGAAACTAGCGGACACCGGGGAGCTGTTTTTT	CASSLKLADTGELFF
TRBV7-9	-	-	TRBJ1-2	TGTGCCAGCAGCTTCAGAACTGATTCTAACTATGGCTACACCTTC	CASSFRTDSNYGYTF
TRBV24-1	-	few	TRBJ2-3	TGTGCCACCAGTGATTTAGGGGGAGCCACAGATACGCAGTATTTT	CATSDLGGATDTQYF
TRBV12-3/TRBV12-4	-	-	TRBJ1-1	TGTGCCAGCAGTCCAAAGCTTACTACGATTGGGAACACTGAAGCTTTCTTT	CASSPKLTTIGNTEAFF
TRBV7-6	TRBD2	-	TRBJ2-3	TGTGCCAGCAGCTTAGGAGTTAGCGGGGGGGCTGGCACAGATACGCAGTATTTT	CASSLGVSGGAGTDTQYF
TRBV20-1	-	-	TRBJ2-4	TGCAGTGCTAGGTCGGGATTCGGCATTCAGTACTTC	CSARSGFGIQYF
TRBV6-2/TRBV6-3	-	-	TRBJ2-3	TGTGCCAGCAGTTTCGCGGAGACCACAGATACGCAGTATTTT	CASSFAETTDTQYF
TRBV4-2	TRBD2	-	TRBJ2-2	TGTGCCAGCAGCCAAGCGGGACTAGCGGGGGTCACCGGGGAGCTGTTTTTT	CASSQAGLAGVTGELFF
TRBV6-1	-	-	TRBJ1-5	TGTGCCAGCAGTGAAGTCCAGGCCAATCAGCCCCAGCATTTT	CASSEVQANQPQHF
TRBV6-5	-	few	TRBJ1-1	TGTGCCAGCAGTTACTCGAGCCGGGGGGTAATGAACACTGAAGCTTTCTTT	CASSYSSRGVMNTEAFF
TRBV19	TRBD1	-	TRBJ2-7	TGTGCCAGTAGTACAGGGGGCGAGCAGTACTTC	CASSTGGEQYF
TRBV7-2	-	once	TRBJ2-2	TGTGCCAGCAACCAAAGGGGGTCGGGGGCTCTTCGGGAGCTGTTTTTT	CASNQRGSGALRELFF
TRBV20-1	-	-	TRBJ1-2	TGCAGTGCTAGAGGAGATTATCCGGTAAACTATGGCTACACCTTC	CSARGDYPVNYGYTF
TRBV24-1	TRBD1	-	TRBJ2-5	TGTGCCACCAGTGCGGACAGGGGGCTTGTAGAGACCCAGTACTTC	CATSADRGLVETQYF
TRBV12-3/TRBV12-4	TRBD1	-	TRBJ2-5	TGTGCCAGCAGTCAGGACAGGGGGCAAGAGACCCAGTACTTC	CASSQDRGQETQYF
TRBV27	TRBD1	-	TRBJ2-2	TGTGCCAGCAGGCCCGGGACAGTTAACACCGGGGAGCTGTTTTTT	CASRPGTVNTGELFF
TRBV6-1	-	once	TRBJ2-1	TGTGCCAGCGGCCAAGGGGGGATGAGCTCCTACAATGAGCAGTTCTTC	CASGQGGMSSYNEQFF
TRBV21-1	-	few	TRBJ1-1	TGTGCCAGCAGCAAAGTGGGCAGTGAAGCTTTCTTT	CASSKVGSEAFF
TRBV6-2/TRBV6-3	TRBD1	-	TRBJ2-4	TGTGCCAGCAGTTCCCTACAGGGGGCGGGTGGGCACATTCAGTACTTC	CASSSLQGAGGHIQYF
TRBV20-1	-	-	TRBJ2-7	TGCAGTGCTAGAGGGGCAGCCTACGAGCAGTACTTC	CSARGAAYEQYF
TRBV4-1	TRBD2	-	TRBJ2-1	TGCGCCAGCAGCCAAGGGACTATCGGGGGGTGGGAGCAGTTCTTC	CASSQGTIGGWEQFF
TRBV18	-	few	TRBJ2-1	TGTGCCAGCTCACCACTGTCAGGGCATGAGCAGTTCTTC	CASSPLSGHEQFF
TRBV6-1	TRBD1	-	TRBJ2-7	TGTGCCAGCAGGCCATCGACAGGGGGCATGTACGAGCAGTACTTC	CASRPSTGGMYEQYF
TRBV5-6	TRBD1	-	TRBJ2-5	TGTGCCAGCAGCCAGCAGCGACAGGGGGAGACCCAGTACTTC	CASSQQRQGETQYF